Below are 5 T cell receptor beta chains sequenced from a single sample in a study of Ad26.COV2.S vaccination and SARS-CoV-2 variants. Treatment: 19 received Ad26.COV2.S at low or high dose, single or two shots; about 5 received placebo; per-sample allocation not given. All samples were drawn on day 63, counting from the first vaccine or placebo injection. The protocol was immunoSEQ multiplex PCR, while the TCRdb copy is restricted to in-frame clones and leaves out a portion. The data contain 400,000 to 450,000 clones, around 90% of them singletons. This specimen consisted of peripheral blood, obtained in a trial of Ad26.COV2.S vaccine versus placebo. These receptors were obtained from a person aged 18-65 years who received the Ad26.COV2.S COVID-19 vaccine or a placebo.

The J gene is TRBJ2-1, the V gene TRBV11-3; 11 bases align to TRBD1. CDR3 length: 17 residues. Germline CDR1 is SGHNT and CDR2 is YENEEA. V dropped 1 base and J dropped 3; count of bases not matched to a gene: 5. As DNA, the CDR3 is TGTGCCAGCAGCTTAGGTTCCGGGACAGGGGGCTACAATGAGCAGTTCTTC. Protein product: CASSLGSGTGGYNEQFF. The full variable domain, completed using reference TRBV11-3 and TRBJ2-1, is EAGVVQSPRYKIIEKKQPVAFWCNPISGHNTLYWYLQNLGQGPELLIRYENEEAVDDSQLPKDRFSAERLKGVDSTLKIQPAELGDSAVYLCASSLGSGTGGYNEQFFGPGTRLTVL.

This rearrangement joins TRBV27 to TRBJ1-1; no clear D gene. The CDR3 extends over 13 amino acids. V was clipped by 1 base and J by 1 base, with 4 bases between them. Germline CDR1 and CDR2: MNHEY and SMNVEV (reference sequence). The CDR3 DNA is TGTGCCAGCAGTTTATTGACGAACACTGAAGCTTTCTTT. Encoded protein: CASSLLTNTEAFF.

The CDR3 DNA is TGTGCCAGCAGCCAGGTCAGGGCTTCACCCCTCCACTTT. Protein sequence: CASSQVRASPLHF. The chain couples TRBV14 to TRBJ1-6; a possible D gene is TRBD1 (5 bases). Germline-derived CDR1 and CDR2 are SGHDN and FVKESK. The CDR3 has 13 amino acids. V lost 3 bases and J 9 bases, leaving 9 bases between the germline ends. Based on the CDR3 plus reference TRBV14 and TRBJ1-6, the full variable domain is EAGVTQFPSHSVIEKGQTVTLRCDPISGHDNLYWYRRVMGKEIKFLLHFVKESKQDESGMPNNRFLAERTGGTYSTLKVQPAELEDSGVYFCASSQVRASPLHFGNGTRLTVT.

The chain is built from TRBV3-1 (or the pseudogene TRBV3-2) and TRBJ1-2; D unresolved. Trimming left V 4 bases short and J 2 bases short, with 11 bases between. The CDR3 has 14 residues. Germline loops: CDR1 LGHDT, CDR2 YNNKEL (reference sequence). The CDR3 DNA follows: TGTGCCAGCAGCCCATTTGAAGCGAACTATGGCTACACCTTC. Protein: CASSPFEANYGYTF.

The chain employs TRBV3-1 (or the pseudogene TRBV3-2) and TRBJ2-1; 7 nucleotides agree with TRBD2. The CDR3 consists of 15 residues. Trimming removed 3 bases from V and 2 bases from J; junction bases left unmatched: 4. Per the germline V gene, CDR1 is LGHDT and CDR2 is YNNKEL (reference sequence). The CDR3 reads CASSHRDYPYNEQFF. In DNA, the CDR3 is TGTGCCAGCAGCCATAGGGACTACCCCTACAATGAGCAGTTCTTC.